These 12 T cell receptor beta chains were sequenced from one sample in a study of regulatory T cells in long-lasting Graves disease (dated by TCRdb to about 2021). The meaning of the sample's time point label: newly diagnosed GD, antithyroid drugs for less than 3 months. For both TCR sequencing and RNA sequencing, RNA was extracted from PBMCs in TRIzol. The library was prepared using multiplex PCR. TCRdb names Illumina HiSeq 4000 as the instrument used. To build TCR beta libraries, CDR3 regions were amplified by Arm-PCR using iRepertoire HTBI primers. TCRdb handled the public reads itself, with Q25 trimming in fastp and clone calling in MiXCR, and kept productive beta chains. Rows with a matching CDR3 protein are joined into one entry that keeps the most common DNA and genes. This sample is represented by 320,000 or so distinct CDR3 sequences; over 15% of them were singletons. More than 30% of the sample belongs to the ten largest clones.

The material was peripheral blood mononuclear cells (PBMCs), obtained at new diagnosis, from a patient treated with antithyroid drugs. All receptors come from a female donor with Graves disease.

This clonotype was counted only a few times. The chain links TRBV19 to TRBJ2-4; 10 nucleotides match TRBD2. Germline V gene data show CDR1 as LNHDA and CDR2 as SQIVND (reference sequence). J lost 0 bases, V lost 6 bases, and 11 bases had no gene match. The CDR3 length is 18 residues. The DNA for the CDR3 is TGTGCCAGTAGCCGACTAGCGGGCGCCCGGATAGCCAAAAACATTCAGTACTTC. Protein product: CASSRLAGARIAKNIQYF.

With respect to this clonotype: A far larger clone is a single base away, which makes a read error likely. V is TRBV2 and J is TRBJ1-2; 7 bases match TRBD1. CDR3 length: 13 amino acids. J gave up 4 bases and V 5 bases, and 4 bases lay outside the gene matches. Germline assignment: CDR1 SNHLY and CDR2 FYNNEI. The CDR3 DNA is TGTGCCAGCAGTTCGACAGGGCCCTATGGCTACACCTTC. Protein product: CASSSTGPYGYTF.

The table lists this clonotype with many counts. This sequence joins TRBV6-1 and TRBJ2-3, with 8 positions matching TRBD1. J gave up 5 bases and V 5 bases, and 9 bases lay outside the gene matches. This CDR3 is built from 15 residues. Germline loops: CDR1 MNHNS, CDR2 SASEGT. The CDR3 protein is CASSPGQGLGDTQYF. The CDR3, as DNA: TGTGCCAGCAGTCCTGGACAGGGTCTCGGAGATACGCAGTATTTT.

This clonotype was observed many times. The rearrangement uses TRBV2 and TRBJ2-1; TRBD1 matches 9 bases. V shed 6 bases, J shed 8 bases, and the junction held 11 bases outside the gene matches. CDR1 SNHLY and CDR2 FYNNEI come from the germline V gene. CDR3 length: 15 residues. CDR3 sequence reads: CASRETGGASHEQFF. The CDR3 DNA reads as TGTGCCAGCAGGGAAACAGGGGGCGCGAGTCATGAGCAGTTCTTC.

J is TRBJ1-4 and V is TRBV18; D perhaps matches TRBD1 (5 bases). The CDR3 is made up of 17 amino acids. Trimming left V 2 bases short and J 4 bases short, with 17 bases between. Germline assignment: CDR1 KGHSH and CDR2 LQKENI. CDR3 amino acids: CASSPSPRGRDNEKLFF. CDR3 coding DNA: TGTGCCAGCTCACCATCTCCCCGGGGCAGGGATAATGAAAAACTGTTTTTT.

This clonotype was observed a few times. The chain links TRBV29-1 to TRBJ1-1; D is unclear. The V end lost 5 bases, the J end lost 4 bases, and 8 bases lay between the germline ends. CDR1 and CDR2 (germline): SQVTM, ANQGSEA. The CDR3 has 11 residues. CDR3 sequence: CSVQTSTEAFF. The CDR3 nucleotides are TGCAGCGTTCAGACCAGCACTGAAGCTTTCTTT.

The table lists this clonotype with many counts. The CDR3: CAWSVRGEPQHF. The CDR3 DNA is TGTGCCTGGAGTGTACGGGGCGAGCCCCAGCATTTT. This sequence joins TRBV30 and TRBJ1-5; D perhaps matches TRBD1 (5 bases). Trimming pared 0 bases from V and 8 bases from J, leaving 8 bases between. In germline, CDR1 is GTSNPN, CDR2 SVGIG (reference sequence). The CDR3 length is 12 residues.

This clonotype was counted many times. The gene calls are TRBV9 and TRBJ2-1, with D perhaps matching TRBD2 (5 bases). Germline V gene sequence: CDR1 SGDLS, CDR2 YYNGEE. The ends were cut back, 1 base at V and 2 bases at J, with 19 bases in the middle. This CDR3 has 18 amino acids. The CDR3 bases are TGTGCCAGCAGCGTAAACGTCGCGGAAGCGGTCACCTACAATGAGCAGTTCTTC. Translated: CASSVNVAEAVTYNEQFF.

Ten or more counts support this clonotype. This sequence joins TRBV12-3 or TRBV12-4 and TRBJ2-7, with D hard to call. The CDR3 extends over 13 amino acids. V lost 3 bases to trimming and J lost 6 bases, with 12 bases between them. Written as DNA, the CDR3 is TGTGCCAGCAGTTTGGTAGGGTTGGGCGAGCAGTACTTC. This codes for CASSLVGLGEQYF.

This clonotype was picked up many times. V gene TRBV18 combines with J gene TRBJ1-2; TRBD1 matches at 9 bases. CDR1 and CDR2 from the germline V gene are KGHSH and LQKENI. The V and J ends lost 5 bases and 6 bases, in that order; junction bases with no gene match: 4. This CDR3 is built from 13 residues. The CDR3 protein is CASSAGTGHGYTF. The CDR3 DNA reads TGTGCCAGCTCAGCCGGGACAGGGCATGGCTACACCTTC.

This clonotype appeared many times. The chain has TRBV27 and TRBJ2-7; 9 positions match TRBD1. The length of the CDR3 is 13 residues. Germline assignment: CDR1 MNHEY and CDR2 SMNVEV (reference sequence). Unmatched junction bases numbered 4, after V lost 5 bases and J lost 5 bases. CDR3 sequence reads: CASSTGGLDEQYF. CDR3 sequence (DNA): TGTGCCAGCAGTACAGGGGGCTTGGACGAGCAGTACTTC.

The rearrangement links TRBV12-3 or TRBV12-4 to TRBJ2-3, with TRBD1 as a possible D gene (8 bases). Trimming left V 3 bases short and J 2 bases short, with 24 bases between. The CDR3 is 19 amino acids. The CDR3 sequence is CASSFQGAGGSYDTDTQYF. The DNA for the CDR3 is TGTGCCAGCAGTTTCCAGGGGGCGGGCGGGAGCTACGACACAGATACGCAGTATTTT.